Reported below is one TCR beta chain. This entry comes from a study of shared clonotypes between healthy human individuals. Study overall: There were three CD4 naive, three CD4 memory, two CD8 naive and one CD8 memory plates per donor.

In the naive CD8 group, cells lacked CD45RO and were positively selected for CCR7, so terminally differentiated effector memory CD45RA+ cells were left out. The assay was immunoSEQ multiplex PCR, and TCRdb's table has in-frame clones only and misses some. The data show around 1.9 million clones, about 93% seen once. This CDR3 spans 13 amino acids. Germline V gene data show CDR1 as LGHNA and CDR2 as YSLEER. Deletions cut 3 bases from V and 8 bases from J, with 13 bases between. This clonotype originated in a man aged 18 to 30 in good health. Some clones in this sample may be carry-over from other donors' samples. The chain carries TRBV4-3 and TRBJ1-1; D might be TRBD1 (5 bases). Sequences were obtained from naive CD8+ T cells from PBMCs. The CDR3 DNA reads as TGCGCCAGCAGCCAGGGGGGGTATGCGGAAGCTTTCTTT. Translation gives CASSQGGYAEAFF.